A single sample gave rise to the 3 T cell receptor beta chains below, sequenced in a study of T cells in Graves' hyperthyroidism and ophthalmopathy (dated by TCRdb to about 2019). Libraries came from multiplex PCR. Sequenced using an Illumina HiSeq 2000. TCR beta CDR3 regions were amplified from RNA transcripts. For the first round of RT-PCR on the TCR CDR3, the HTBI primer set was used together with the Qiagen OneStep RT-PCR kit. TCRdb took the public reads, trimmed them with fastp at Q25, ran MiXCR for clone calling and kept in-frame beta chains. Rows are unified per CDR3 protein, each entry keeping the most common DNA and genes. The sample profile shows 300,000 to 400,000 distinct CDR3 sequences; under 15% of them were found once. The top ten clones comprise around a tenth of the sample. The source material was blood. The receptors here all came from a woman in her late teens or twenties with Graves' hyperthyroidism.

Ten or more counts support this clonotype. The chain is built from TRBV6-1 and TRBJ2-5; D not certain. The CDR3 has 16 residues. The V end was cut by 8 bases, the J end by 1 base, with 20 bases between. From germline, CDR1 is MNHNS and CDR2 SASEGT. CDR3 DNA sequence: TGTGCCAGCGGGAAGGCACAATCCTCCTTCCAAGAGACCCAGTACTTC. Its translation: CASGKAQSSFQETQYF.

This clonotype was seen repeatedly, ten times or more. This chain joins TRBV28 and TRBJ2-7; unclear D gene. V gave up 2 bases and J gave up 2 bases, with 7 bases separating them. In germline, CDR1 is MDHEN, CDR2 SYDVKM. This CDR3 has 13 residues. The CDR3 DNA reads TGTGCCAGCAGTTTAGACTCAACCTACGAGCAGTACTTC. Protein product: CASSLDSTYEQYF. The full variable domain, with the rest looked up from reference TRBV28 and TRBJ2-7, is DVKVTQSSRYLVKRTGEKVFLECVQDMDHENMFWYRQDPGLGLRLIYFSYDVKMKEKGDIPEGYSVSREKKERFSLILESASTNQTSMYLCASSLDSTYEQYFGPGTRLTVT.

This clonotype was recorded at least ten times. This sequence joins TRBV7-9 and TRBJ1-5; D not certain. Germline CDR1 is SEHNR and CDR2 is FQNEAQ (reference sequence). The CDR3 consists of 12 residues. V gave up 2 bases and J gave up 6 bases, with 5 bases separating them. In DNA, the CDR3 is TGTGCCAGCAGCTTATACGCTCAGCCCCAGCATTTT. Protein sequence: CASSLYAQPQHF. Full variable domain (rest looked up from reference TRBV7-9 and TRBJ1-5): DTGVSQNPRHKITKRGQNVTFRCDPISEHNRLYWYRQTLGQGPEFLTYFQNEAQLEKSRLLSDRFSAERPKGSFSTLEIQRTEQGDSAMYLCASSLYAQPQHFGDGTRLSIL.